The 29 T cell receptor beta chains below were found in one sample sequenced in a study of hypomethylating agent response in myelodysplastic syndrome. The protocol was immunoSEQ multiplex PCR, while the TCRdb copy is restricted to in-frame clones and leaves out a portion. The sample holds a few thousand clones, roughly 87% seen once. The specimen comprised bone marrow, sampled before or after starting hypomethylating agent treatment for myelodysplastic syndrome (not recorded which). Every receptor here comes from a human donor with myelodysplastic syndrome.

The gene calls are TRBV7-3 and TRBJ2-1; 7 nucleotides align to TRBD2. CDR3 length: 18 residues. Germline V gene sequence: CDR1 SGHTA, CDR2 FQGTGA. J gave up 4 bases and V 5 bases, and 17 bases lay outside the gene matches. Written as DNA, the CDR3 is TGTGCCAGCAGCGGGCGTGCGGGGACCACCGGGGGGTACAATGAGCAGTTCTTC. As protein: CASSGRAGTTGGYNEQFF.

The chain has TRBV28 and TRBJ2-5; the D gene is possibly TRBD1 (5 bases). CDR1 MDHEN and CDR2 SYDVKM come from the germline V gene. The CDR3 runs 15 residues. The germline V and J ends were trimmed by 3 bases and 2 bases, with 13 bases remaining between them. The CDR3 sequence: CASSFEDKLQETQYF. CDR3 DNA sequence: TGTGCCAGCAGTTTCGAGGACAAGCTACAAGAGACCCAGTACTTC.

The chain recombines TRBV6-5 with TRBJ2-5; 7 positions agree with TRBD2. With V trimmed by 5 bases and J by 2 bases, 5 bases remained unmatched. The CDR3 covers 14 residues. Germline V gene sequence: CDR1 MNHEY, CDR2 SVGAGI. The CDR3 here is CASSGGERQETQYF. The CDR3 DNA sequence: TGTGCCAGCAGTGGGGGGGAAAGACAAGAGACCCAGTACTTC.

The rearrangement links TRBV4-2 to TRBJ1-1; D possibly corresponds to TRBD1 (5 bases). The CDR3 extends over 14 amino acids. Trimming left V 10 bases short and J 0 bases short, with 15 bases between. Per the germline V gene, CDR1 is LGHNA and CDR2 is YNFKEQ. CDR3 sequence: CATRGAGMNTEAFF. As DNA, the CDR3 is TGTGCCACCAGAGGGGCCGGGATGAACACTGAAGCTTTCTTT.

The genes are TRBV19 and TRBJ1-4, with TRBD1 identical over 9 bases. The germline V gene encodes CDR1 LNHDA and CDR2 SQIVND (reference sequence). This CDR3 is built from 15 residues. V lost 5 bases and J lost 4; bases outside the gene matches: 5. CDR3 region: CASSAGQGINEKLFF. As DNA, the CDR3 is TGTGCCAGTAGTGCCGGACAGGGGATTAATGAAAAACTGTTTTTT. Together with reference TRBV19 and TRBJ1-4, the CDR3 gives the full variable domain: DGGITQSPKYLFRKEGQNVTLSCEQNLNHDAMYWYRQDPGQGLRLIYYSQIVNDFQKGDIAEGYSVSREKKESFPLTVTSAQKNPTAFYLCASSAGQGINEKLFFGSGTQLSVL.

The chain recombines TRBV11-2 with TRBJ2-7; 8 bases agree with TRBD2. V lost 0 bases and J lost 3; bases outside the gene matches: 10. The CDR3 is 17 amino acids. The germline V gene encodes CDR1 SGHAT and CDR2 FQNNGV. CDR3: CASSLDAPGGGLYEQYF. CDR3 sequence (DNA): TGTGCCAGCAGCTTAGACGCCCCTGGCGGGGGGCTCTACGAGCAGTACTTC.

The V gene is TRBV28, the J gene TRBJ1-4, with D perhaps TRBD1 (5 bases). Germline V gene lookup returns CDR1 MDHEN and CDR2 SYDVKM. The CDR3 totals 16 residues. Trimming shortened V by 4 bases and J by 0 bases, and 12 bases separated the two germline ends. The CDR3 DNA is TGTGCCAGCAGTTCGAACCCAGGGACAACTAATGAAAAACTGTTTTTT. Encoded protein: CASSSNPGTTNEKLFF.

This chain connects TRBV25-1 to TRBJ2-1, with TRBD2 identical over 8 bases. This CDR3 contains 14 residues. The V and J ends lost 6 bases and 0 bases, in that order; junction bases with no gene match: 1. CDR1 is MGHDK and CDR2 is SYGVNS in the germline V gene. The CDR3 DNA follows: TGTGCCAGCAGCGGGGGGGCCTCCTACAATGAGCAGTTCTTC. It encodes CASSGGASYNEQFF.

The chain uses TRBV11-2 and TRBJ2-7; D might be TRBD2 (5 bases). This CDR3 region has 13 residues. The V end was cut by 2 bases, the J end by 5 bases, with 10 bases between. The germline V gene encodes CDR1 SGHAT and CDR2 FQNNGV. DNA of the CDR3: TGTGCCAGCAGCTTAAATCTCGGGGACGAGCAGTACTTC. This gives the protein CASSLNLGDEQYF.

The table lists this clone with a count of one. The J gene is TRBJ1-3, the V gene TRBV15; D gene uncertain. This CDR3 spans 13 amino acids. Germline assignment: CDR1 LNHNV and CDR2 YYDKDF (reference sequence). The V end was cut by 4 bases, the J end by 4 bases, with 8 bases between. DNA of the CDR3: TGTGCCACCAGCACCTCGTACGGAAACACCATATATTTT. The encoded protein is CATSTSYGNTIYF.

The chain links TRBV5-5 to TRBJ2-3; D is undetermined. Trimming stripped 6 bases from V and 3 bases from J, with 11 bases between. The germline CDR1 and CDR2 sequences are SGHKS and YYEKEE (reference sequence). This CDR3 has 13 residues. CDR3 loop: CASTEDPTDTQYF. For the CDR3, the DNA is TGTGCCAGCACCGAAGACCCAACAGATACGCAGTATTTT.

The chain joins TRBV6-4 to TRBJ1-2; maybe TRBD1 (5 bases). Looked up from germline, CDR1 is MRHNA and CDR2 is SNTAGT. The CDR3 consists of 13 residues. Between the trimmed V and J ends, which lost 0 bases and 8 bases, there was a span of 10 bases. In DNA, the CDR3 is TGTGCCAGCAGTGACTCCGGGGGTTTCGGCTACACCTTC. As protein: CASSDSGGFGYTF.

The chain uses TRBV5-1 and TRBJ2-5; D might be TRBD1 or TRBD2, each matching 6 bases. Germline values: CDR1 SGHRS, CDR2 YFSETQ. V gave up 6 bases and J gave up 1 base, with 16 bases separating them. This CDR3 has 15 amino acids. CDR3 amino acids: CASIAQGGIQETQYF. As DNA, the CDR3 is TGCGCCAGCATTGCACAGGGAGGAATCCAAGAGACCCAGTACTTC.

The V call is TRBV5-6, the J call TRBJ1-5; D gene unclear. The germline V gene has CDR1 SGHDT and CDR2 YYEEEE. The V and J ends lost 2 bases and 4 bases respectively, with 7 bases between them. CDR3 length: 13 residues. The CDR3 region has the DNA TGTGCCAGCAGCTTTAGACCTAATCAGCCCCAGCATTTT. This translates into CASSFRPNQPQHF.

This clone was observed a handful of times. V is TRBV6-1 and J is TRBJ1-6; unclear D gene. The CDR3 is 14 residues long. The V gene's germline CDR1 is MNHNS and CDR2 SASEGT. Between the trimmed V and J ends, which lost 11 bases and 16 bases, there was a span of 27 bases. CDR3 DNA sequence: TGTGCCGCCCACCGCCAGCATGGCTTTTCGGCACTCCACTTT. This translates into CAAHRQHGFSALHF.

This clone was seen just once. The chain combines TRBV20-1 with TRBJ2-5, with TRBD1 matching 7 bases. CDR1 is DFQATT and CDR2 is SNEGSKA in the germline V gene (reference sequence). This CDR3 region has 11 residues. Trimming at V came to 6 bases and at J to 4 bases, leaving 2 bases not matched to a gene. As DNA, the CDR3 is TGCAGTGCATGGACAGGAGAGACCCAGTACTTC. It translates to CSAWTGETQYF.

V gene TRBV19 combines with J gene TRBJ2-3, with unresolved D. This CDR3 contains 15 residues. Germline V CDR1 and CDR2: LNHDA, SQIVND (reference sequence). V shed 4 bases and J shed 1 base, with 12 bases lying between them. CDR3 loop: CASSTRRVGTDTQYF. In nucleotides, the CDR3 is TGTGCCAGTAGTACCCGACGGGTTGGCACAGATACGCAGTATTTT.

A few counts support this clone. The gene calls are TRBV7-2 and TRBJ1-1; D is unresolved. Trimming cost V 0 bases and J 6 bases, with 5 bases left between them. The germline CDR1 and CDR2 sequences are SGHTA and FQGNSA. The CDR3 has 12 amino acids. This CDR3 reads CASSLAGPEAFF. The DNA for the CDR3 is TGTGCCAGCAGCTTAGCGGGCCCTGAAGCTTTCTTT. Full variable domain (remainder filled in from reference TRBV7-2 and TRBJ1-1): GAGVSQSPSNKVTEKGKDVELRCDPISGHTALYWYRQSLGQGLEFLIYFQGNSAPDKSGLPSDRFSAERTGGSVSTLTIQRTQQEDSAVYLCASSLAGPEAFFGQGTRLTVV.

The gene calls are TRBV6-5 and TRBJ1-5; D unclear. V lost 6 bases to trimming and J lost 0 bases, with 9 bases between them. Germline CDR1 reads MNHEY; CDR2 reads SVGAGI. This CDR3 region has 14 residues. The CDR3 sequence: CASRSRYSNQPQHF. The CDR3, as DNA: TGTGCCAGCAGGTCCCGATATAGCAATCAGCCCCAGCATTTT.

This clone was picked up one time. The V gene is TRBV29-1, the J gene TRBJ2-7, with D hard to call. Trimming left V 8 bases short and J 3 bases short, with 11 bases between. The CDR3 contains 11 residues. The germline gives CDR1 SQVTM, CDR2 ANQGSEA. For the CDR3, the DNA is TGCAGCATAGAAGACGGCTACGAGCAGTACTTC. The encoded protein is CSIEDGYEQYF.

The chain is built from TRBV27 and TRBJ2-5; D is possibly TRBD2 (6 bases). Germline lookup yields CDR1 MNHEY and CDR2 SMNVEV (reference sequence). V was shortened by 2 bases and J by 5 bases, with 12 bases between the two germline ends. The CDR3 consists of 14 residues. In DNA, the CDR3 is TGTGCCAGCAGTTTAGGGGGGTCGTTGGAGACCCAGTACTTC. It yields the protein CASSLGGSLETQYF.

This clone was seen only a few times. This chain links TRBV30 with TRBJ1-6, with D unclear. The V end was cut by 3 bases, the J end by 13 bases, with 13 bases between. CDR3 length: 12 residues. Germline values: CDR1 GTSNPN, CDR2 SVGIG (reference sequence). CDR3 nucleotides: TGTGCCTGGAGGGCAGAATTCTCTCCCCTCCACTTT. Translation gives CAWRAEFSPLHF.

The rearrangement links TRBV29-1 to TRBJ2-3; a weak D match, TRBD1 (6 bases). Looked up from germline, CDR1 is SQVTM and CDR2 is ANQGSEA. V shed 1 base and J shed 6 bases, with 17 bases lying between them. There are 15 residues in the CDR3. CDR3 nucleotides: TGCAGCGTTGAAGGGGGGCAGGACAAGGGGGATACGCAGTATTTT. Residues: CSVEGGQDKGDTQYF.

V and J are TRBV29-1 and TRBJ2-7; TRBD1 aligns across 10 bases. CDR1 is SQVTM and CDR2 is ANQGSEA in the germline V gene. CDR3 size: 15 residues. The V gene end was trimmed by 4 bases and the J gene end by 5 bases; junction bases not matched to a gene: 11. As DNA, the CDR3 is TGCAGCGTTGTCCTCCGGGACAGGGGTTACAACGAGCAGTACGTC. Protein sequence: CSVVLRDRGYNEQYV.

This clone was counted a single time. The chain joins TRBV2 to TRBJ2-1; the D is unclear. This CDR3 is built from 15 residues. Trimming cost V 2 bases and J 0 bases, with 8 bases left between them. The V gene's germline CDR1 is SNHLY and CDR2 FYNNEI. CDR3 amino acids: CASSESQLSYNEQFF. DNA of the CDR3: TGTGCCAGCAGTGAAAGCCAGCTCTCCTACAATGAGCAGTTCTTC.

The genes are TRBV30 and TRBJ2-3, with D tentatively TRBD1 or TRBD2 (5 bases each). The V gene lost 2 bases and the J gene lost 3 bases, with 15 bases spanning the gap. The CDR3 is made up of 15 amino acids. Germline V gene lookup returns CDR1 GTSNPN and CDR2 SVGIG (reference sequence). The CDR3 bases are TGTGCCTGGAGTCCCCGAGGGGCCGGGACAGATACGCAGTATTTT. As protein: CAWSPRGAGTDTQYF.

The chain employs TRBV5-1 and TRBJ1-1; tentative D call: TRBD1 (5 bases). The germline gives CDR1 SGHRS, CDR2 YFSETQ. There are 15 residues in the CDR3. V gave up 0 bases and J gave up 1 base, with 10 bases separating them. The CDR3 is CASSLGGGENTEAFF. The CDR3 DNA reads TGCGCCAGCAGCTTGGGCGGAGGGGAGAACACTGAAGCTTTCTTT.

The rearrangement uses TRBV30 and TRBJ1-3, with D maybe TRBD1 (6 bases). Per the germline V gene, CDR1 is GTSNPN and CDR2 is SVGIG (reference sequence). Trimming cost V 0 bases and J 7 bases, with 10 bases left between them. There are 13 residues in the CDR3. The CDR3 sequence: CAWSVGGGNTIYF. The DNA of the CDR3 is TGTGCCTGGAGTGTAGGGGGTGGTAACACCATATATTTT.

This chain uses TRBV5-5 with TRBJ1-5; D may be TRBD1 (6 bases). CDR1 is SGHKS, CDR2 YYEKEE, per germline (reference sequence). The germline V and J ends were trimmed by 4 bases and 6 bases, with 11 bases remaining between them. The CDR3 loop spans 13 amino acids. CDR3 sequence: CASSGSTGQPQHF. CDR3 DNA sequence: TGTGCCAGCAGCGGTTCGACAGGTCAGCCCCAGCATTTT.